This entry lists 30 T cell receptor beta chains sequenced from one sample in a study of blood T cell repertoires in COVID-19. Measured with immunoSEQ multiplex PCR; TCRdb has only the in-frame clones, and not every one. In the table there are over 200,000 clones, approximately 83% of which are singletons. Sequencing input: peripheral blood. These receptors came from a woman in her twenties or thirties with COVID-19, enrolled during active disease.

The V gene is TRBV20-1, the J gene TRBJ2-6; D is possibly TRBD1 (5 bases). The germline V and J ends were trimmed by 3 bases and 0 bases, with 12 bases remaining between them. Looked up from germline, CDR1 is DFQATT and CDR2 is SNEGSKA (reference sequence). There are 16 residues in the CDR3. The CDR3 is CSASLDNHSGANVLTF. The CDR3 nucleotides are TGCAGTGCTAGTTTGGACAATCACTCTGGGGCCAACGTCCTGACTTTC.

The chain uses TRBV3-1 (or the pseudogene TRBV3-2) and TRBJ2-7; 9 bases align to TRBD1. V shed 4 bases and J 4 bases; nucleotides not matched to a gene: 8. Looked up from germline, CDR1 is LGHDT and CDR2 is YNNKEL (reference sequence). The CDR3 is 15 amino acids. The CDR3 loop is CASSRAGTGLYEQYF. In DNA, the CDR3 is TGTGCCAGCAGCCGAGCCGGGACAGGGTTATACGAGCAGTACTTC.

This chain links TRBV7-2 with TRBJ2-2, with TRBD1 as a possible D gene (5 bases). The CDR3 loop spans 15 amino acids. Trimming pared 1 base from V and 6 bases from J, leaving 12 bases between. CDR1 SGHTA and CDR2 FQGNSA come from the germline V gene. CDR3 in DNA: TGTGCCAGCAGCTTAGTTTCCAGGGCGGCCGGGGAGCTGTTTTTT. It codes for CASSLVSRAAGELFF.

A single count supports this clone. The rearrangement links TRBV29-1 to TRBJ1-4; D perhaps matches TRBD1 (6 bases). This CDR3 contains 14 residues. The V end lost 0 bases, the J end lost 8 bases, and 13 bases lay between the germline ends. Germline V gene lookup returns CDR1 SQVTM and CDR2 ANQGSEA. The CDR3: CSVEDLRQGEKLFF. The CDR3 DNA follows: TGCAGCGTTGAAGATCTTCGGCAGGGGGAAAAACTGTTTTTT.

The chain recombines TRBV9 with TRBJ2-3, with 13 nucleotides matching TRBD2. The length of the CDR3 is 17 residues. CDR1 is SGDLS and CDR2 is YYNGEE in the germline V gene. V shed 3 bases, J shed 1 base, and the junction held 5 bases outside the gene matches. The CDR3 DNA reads TGTGCCAGCAGCGCCAGACTAGCGGGAGGAGGCACAGATACGCAGTATTTT. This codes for CASSARLAGGGTDTQYF.

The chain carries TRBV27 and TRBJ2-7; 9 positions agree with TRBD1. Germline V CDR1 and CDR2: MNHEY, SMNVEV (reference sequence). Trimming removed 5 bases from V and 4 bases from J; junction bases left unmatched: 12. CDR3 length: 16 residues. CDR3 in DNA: TGTGCCAGCAGTACAAACCCTCCGGGACAGGGTTACGAGCAGTACTTC. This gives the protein CASSTNPPGQGYEQYF.

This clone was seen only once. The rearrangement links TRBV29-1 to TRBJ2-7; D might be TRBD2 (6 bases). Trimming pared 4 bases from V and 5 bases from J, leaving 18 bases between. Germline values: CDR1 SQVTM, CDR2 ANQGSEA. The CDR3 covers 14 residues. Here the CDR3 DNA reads TGCAGCGTTGGGGCTAGCGAGGAGTCCGACGAGCAGTACTTC. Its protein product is CSVGASEESDEQYF.

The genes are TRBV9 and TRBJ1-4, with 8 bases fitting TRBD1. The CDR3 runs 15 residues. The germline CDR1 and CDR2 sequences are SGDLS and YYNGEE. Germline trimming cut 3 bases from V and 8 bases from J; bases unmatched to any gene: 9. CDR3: CASSARGQGWEKLFF. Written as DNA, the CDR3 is TGTGCCAGCAGCGCCCGAGGACAGGGATGGGAAAAACTGTTTTTT. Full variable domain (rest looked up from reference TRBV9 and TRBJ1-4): DSGVTQTPKHLITATGQRVTLRCSPRSGDLSVYWYQQSLDQGLQFLIQYYNGEERAKGNILERFSAQQFPDLHSELNLSSLELGDSALYFCASSARGQGWEKLFFGSGTQLSVL.

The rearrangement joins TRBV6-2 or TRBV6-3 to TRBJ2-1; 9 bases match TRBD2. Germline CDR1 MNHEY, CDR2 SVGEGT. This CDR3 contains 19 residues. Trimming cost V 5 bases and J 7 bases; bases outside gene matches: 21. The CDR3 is CASSPASGENRGLWNEQFF. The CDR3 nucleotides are TGTGCCAGCAGTCCCGCTAGCGGGGAGAATAGGGGCCTTTGGAATGAGCAGTTCTTC.

The CDR3: CASSLRRDRSPNEQYF. CDR3 bases: TGTGCCAGCAGCTTACGGCGGGACAGGTCTCCTAACGAGCAGTACTTC. V usage is TRBV11-2 and J usage is TRBJ2-7; TRBD1 aligns across 8 bases. Germline CDR1 is SGHAT and CDR2 is FQNNGV. V lost 2 bases to trimming and J lost 5 bases; unmatched junction nucleotides: 11. The CDR3 has 16 residues.

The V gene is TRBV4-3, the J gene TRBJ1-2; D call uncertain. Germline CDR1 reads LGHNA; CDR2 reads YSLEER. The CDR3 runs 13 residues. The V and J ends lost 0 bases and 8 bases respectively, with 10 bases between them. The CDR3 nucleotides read TGCGCCAGCAGCCAAGATCCCGGGGTCGGCTACACCTTC. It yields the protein CASSQDPGVGYTF.

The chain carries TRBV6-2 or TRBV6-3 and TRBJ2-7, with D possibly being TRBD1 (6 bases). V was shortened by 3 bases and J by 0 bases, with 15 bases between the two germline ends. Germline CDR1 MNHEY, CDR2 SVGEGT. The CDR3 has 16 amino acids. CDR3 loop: CASSYNGTPSSYEQYF. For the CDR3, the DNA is TGTGCCAGCAGTTATAACGGGACACCGAGCTCCTACGAGCAGTACTTC.

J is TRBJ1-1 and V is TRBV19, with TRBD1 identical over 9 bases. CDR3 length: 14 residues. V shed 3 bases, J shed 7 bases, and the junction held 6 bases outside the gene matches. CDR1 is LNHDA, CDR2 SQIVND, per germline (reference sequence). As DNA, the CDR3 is TGTGCCAGTAGTATTCGGACAGGGGAGAGTGAAGCTTTCTTT. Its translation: CASSIRTGESEAFF.

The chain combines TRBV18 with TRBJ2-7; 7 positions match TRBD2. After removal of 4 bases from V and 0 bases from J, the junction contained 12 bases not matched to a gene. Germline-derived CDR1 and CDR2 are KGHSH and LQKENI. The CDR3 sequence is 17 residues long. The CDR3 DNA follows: TGTGCCAGCTCACTGGCCTTTCTAGCGGATAGCTCCTACGAGCAGTACTTC. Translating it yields CASSLAFLADSSYEQYF.

The CDR3 reads CASSFLSTDTQYF. The CDR3 DNA is TGTGCCAGCAGCTTTCTGTCCACAGATACGCAGTATTTT. The rearrangement links TRBV11-3 to TRBJ2-3, with D unclear. Germline V gives CDR1 SGHNT, CDR2 YENEEA. CDR3 length: 13 amino acids. V was cut by 3 bases and J by 2 bases, with 6 bases left in between.

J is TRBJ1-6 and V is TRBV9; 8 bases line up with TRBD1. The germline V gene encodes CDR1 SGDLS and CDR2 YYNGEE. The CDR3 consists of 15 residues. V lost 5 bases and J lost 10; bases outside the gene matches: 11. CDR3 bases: TGTGCCAGCAGTCAGGGGGCAGAATATGGGTCACCCCTCCACTTT. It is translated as CASSQGAEYGSPLHF. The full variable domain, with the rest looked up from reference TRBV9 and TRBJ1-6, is DSGVTQTPKHLITATGQRVTLRCSPRSGDLSVYWYQQSLDQGLQFLIQYYNGEERAKGNILERFSAQQFPDLHSELNLSSLELGDSALYFCASSQGAEYGSPLHFGNGTRLTVT.

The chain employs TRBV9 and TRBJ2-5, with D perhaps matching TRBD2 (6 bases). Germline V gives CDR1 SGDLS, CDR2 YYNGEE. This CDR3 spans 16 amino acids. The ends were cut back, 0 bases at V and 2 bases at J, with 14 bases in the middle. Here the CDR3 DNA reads TGTGCCAGCAGCGTAGGGGGACCGGGAGATCAAGAGACCCAGTACTTC. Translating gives CASSVGGPGDQETQYF.

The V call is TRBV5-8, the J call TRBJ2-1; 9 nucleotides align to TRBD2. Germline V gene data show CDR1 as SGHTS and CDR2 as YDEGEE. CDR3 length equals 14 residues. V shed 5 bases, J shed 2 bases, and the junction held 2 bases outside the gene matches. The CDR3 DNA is TGTGCCAGCAGTAGACTAGCGGCCTACAATGAGCAGTTCTTC. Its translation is CASSRLAAYNEQFF.

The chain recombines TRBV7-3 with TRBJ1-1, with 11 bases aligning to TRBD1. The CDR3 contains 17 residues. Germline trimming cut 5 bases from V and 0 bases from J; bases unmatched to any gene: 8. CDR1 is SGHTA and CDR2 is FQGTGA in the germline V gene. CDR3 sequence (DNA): TGTGCCAGCAGCCGGACAGGGGGCCCTACCCTGAACACTGAAGCTTTCTTT. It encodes CASSRTGGPTLNTEAFF.

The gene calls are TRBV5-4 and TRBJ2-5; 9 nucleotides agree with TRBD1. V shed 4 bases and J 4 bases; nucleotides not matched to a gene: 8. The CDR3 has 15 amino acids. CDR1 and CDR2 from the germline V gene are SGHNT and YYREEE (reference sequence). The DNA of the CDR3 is TGTGCCAGCAGCCCCCCTGACAGGGGGAGAGAGACCCAGTACTTC. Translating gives CASSPPDRGRETQYF.

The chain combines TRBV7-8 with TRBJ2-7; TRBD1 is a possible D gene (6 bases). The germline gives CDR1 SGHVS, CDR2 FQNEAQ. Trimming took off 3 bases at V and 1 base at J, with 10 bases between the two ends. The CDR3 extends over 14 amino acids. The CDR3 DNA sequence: TGTGCCAGCAGCTTCCGGGACACTTCCTACGAGCAGTACTTC. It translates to CASSFRDTSYEQYF.

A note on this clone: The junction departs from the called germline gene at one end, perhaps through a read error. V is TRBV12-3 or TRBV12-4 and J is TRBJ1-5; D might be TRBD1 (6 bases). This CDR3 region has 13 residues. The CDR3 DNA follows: TGTGCCAGCAGGGGACAAGGCAAACAGCCCCAGCATTTT. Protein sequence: CASRGQGKQPQHF.

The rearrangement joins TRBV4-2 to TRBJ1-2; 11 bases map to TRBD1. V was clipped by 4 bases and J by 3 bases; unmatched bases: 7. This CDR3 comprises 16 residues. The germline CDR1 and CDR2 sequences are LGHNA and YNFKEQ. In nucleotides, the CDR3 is TGTGCCAGCAGCCTCAACGGACAGGGGGCGTACTATGGCTACACCTTC. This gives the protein CASSLNGQGAYYGYTF.

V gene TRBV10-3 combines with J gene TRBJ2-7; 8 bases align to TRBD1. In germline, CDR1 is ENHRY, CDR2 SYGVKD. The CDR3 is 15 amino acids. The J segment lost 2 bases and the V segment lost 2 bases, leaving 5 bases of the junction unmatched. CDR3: CAISERARGPYEQYF. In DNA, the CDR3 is TGTGCCATCAGTGAGAGGGCCAGGGGGCCCTACGAGCAGTACTTC.

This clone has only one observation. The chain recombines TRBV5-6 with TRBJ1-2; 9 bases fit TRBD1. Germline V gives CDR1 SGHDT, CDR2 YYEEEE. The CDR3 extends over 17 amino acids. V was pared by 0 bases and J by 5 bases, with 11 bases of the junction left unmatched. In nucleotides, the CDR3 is TGTGCCAGCAGCTTGGGGCCACAGGGGGCGACCCTTTATGGCTACACCTTC. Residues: CASSLGPQGATLYGYTF.

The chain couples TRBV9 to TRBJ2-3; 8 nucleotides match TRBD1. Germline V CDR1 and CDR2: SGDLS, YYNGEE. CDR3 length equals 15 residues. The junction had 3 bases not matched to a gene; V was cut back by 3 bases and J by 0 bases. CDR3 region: CASSGRDRSTDTQYF. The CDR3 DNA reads TGTGCCAGCAGCGGCCGGGACAGGAGCACAGATACGCAGTATTTT.

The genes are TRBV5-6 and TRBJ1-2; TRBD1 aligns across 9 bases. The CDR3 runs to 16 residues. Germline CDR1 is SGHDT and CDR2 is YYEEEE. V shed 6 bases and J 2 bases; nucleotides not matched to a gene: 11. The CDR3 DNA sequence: TGTGCCAGCACCCCCCCTGGACAGGGGAAAAACTATGGCTACACCTTC. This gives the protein CASTPPGQGKNYGYTF.

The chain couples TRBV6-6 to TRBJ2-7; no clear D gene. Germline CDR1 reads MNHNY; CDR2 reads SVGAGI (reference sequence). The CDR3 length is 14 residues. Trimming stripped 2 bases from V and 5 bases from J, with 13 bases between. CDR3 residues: CASSYGPHSDEQYF. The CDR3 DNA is TGTGCCAGCAGTTACGGGCCACATTCCGACGAGCAGTACTTC.

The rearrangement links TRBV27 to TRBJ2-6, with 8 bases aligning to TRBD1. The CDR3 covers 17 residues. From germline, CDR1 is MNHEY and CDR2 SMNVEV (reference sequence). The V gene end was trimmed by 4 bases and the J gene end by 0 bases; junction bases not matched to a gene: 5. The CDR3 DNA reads TGTGCCAGCAGTTCGGGACAGGCGAGCTCTGGGGCCAACGTCCTGACTTTC. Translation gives CASSSGQASSGANVLTF.

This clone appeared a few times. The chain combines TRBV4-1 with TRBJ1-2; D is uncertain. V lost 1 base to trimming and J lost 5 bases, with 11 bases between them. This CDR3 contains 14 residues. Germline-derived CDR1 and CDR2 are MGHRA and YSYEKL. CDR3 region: CASSQGVGEYGYTF. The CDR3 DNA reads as TGCGCCAGCAGCCAAGGAGTCGGGGAATATGGCTACACCTTC.